The 29 T cell receptor beta chains below come from one sample, sequenced in a study of blood T cell repertoires in COVID-19. Clones were sequenced by immunoSEQ multiplex PCR, and TCRdb holds only the in-frame ones, with some missing. The repertoire holds 85,000 to 100,000 clones, with around nine tenths as singletons. Sequenced material: peripheral blood. These TCRs come from a man in his sixties with acute or convalescent COVID-19.

The V and J genes are TRBV2 and TRBJ1-4; D uncertain. The CDR3 length is 14 residues. V was trimmed by 6 bases and J by 0 bases, leaving 8 bases between them. Germline-derived CDR1 and CDR2 are SNHLY and FYNNEI. Here the CDR3 reads CASSVQSTNEKLFF. CDR3 bases: TGTGCCAGCAGCGTACAGTCAACTAATGAAAAACTGTTTTTT.

This clone came up once. V usage is TRBV7-9 and J usage is TRBJ1-1, with 7 bases that match TRBD1. V was clipped by 5 bases and J by 3 bases; unmatched bases: 0. In germline, CDR1 is SEHNR, CDR2 FQNEAQ (reference sequence). The CDR3 runs to 12 residues. CDR3: CASSDRDTEAFF. The DNA of the CDR3 is TGTGCCAGCAGCGACAGGGACACTGAAGCTTTCTTT.

This chain links TRBV3-1 (or the pseudogene TRBV3-2) with TRBJ1-3, with 7 bases lining up with TRBD1. The CDR3 sequence is 14 residues long. Per germline, CDR1 LGHDT and CDR2 YNNKEL (reference sequence). The junction had 1 base not matched to a gene; V was cut back by 4 bases and J by 1 base. For the CDR3, the DNA is TGTGCCAGCAGCCGCAGGGGGTCTGGAAACACCATATATTTT. Its protein product is CASSRRGSGNTIYF.

The chain joins TRBV3-1 (or the pseudogene TRBV3-2) to TRBJ1-4; 9 bases agree with TRBD1. The CDR3 consists of 15 residues. Germline trimming cut 1 base from V and 8 bases from J; bases unmatched to any gene: 5. Germline V gene sequence: CDR1 LGHDT, CDR2 YNNKEL (reference sequence). The CDR3 reads CASSQGDRDREKLFF. CDR3 nucleotide sequence: TGTGCCAGCAGCCAAGGGGACAGGGATCGGGAAAAACTGTTTTTT.

This chain connects TRBV12-3 or TRBV12-4 to TRBJ2-1, with 7 bases fitting TRBD1. V gave up 4 bases and J gave up 3 bases; unmatched junction bases: 0. The CDR3 contains 13 residues. CDR3 bases: TGTGCCAGCAGTTCAGGGGGCTACAATGAGCAGTTCTTC. It codes for CASSSGGYNEQFF.

This chain's CDR3 is CASRKREYGYTF. The CDR3 coding sequence is TGTGCCAGTAGGAAGAGGGAATATGGCTACACCTTC. V is TRBV19 and J is TRBJ1-2; no definite D call. The CDR3 loop spans 12 amino acids. The V gene's germline CDR1 is LNHDA and CDR2 SQIVND (reference sequence). Trimming left V 6 bases short and J 5 bases short, with 10 bases between.

The V and J genes are TRBV6-5 and TRBJ1-2; D gene ambiguous. V was cut by 6 bases and J by 6 bases, with 20 bases left in between. CDR1 is MNHEY and CDR2 is SVGAGI in the germline V gene. This CDR3 is built from 15 residues. CDR3 in DNA: TGTGCCAGCAGCTCCCCCCCCGCAGGTCATCATGGCTACACCTTC. This gives the protein CASSSPPAGHHGYTF.

The chain joins TRBV19 to TRBJ1-3, with D perhaps TRBD1 (5 bases). CDR1 and CDR2 (germline): LNHDA, SQIVND (reference sequence). This CDR3 has 14 amino acids. With 4 bases removed from V and 4 bases from J, the gap between germline ends came to 11 bases. CDR3 DNA: TGTGCCAGTAGTACGGGACTAAGCGGAAACACCATATATTTT. This translates into CASSTGLSGNTIYF. The full variable domain, rest sourced from reference TRBV19 and TRBJ1-3, is DGGITQSPKYLFRKEGQNVTLSCEQNLNHDAMYWYRQDPGQGLRLIYYSQIVNDFQKGDIAEGYSVSREKKESFPLTVTSAQKNPTAFYLCASSTGLSGNTIYFGEGSWLTVV.

The gene calls are TRBV28 and TRBJ1-6, with a tentative D call TRBD1 (6 bases). Germline CDR1 reads MDHEN; CDR2 reads SYDVKM. This CDR3 contains 13 residues. V lost 7 bases to trimming and J lost 4 bases, with 8 bases between them. The CDR3 reads CASNRVYNSPLHF. The CDR3 DNA reads TGTGCCAGCAACAGGGTTTATAATTCACCCCTCCACTTT.

The chain recombines TRBV10-1 with TRBJ1-2; 9 bases fit TRBD1. The CDR3 totals 14 residues. V lost 8 bases, J lost 5 bases, and 9 bases stayed unmatched. Germline CDR1 and CDR2: WNHNN and SYGVQD (reference sequence). CDR3 in DNA: TGCGCCAGCGGACCCTCGGGACAGGGATATGGCTACACCTTC. The encoded protein is CASGPSGQGYGYTF.

V and J are TRBV6-5 and TRBJ1-5; 7 bases fit TRBD1. Looked up from germline, CDR1 is MNHEY and CDR2 is SVGAGI. The CDR3 is 15 amino acids. J lost 3 bases, V lost 6 bases, and 8 bases had no gene match. The CDR3 region has the DNA TGTGCCAGCAGCTCCGGGACAGACCACAATCAGCCCCAGCATTTT. Its protein product is CASSSGTDHNQPQHF.

The chain recombines TRBV19 with TRBJ1-2; no definite D call. CDR1 and CDR2 (germline): LNHDA, SQIVND (reference sequence). V was clipped by 6 bases and J by 0 bases, with 5 bases between them. The CDR3 is made up of 12 amino acids. The DNA for the CDR3 is TGTGCCAGTAGGAGCTCTAACTATGGCTACACCTTC. Protein: CASRSSNYGYTF.

This chain links TRBV19 with TRBJ1-3; D gene ambiguous. In germline, CDR1 is LNHDA, CDR2 SQIVND (reference sequence). The CDR3 has 14 residues. V was cut by 7 bases and J by 0 bases, with 10 bases left in between. The CDR3, as DNA: TGTGCCAGTACCCCGGTTAGCTCTGGAAACACCATATATTTT. Protein product: CASTPVSSGNTIYF.

This chain links TRBV29-1 with TRBJ1-2; TRBD1 agrees at 9 bases. Looked up from germline, CDR1 is SQVTM and CDR2 is ANQGSEA. J was trimmed by 4 bases and V by 5 bases; bases with no gene match: 8. This CDR3 is 14 amino acids long. CDR3 in amino acids: CSVSTGGAGYGYTF. The CDR3 DNA sequence: TGCAGCGTTTCTACAGGGGGCGCGGGCTATGGCTACACCTTC.

The chain combines TRBV5-1 with TRBJ2-3, with 10 positions matching TRBD2. After removal of 4 bases from V and 2 bases from J, the junction contained 13 bases not matched to a gene. This CDR3 comprises 18 residues. Germline CDR1 is SGHRS and CDR2 is YFSETQ. CDR3 sequence reads: CASSRSLWTSGNTDTQYF. As DNA, the CDR3 is TGCGCCAGCAGCCGGTCTCTGTGGACTAGCGGAAACACAGATACGCAGTATTTT.

This chain's CDR3 is CASSGASGYTEAFF. In nucleotides, the CDR3 is TGTGCCAGCAGCGGGGCCTCTGGGTACACTGAAGCTTTCTTT. The V gene is TRBV5-6, the J gene TRBJ1-1, with D perhaps TRBD1 (5 bases). Trimming pared 4 bases from V and 3 bases from J, leaving 13 bases between. This CDR3 region has 14 residues. Per the germline V gene, CDR1 is SGHDT and CDR2 is YYEEEE.

This clone was recorded once. This chain joins TRBV11-2 and TRBJ1-1, with a possible D match to TRBD1 (6 bases). The CDR3 loop spans 13 amino acids. V was clipped by 8 bases and J by 1 base, with 11 bases between them. Germline loops: CDR1 SGHAT, CDR2 FQNNGV. The CDR3 coding sequence is TGTGCCAGCGCCCAGGACAGGAACACTGAAGCTTTCTTT. It encodes CASAQDRNTEAFF.

The chain couples TRBV2 to TRBJ1-5, with 8 bases aligning to TRBD1. This CDR3 spans 16 amino acids. CDR1 is SNHLY and CDR2 is FYNNEI in the germline V gene. The V gene end was trimmed by 3 bases and the J gene end by 4 bases; junction bases not matched to a gene: 8. DNA for the CDR3: TGTGCCAGCAGTGACCCGACAGGGGTTGGGAATCAGCCCCAGCATTTT. This gives the protein CASSDPTGVGNQPQHF.

The chain employs TRBV20-1 and TRBJ2-3; perhaps TRBD2 as D (7 bases). The CDR3 consists of 14 residues. V dropped 3 bases and J dropped 6 bases, with 16 bases sitting between them. From germline, CDR1 is DFQATT and CDR2 SNEGSKA (reference sequence). CDR3 DNA: TGCAGTGCTAGTGGGTGGGGGGGCCCGGATACGCAGTATTTT. This encodes CSASGWGGPDTQYF.

This chain connects TRBV3-1 (or the pseudogene TRBV3-2) to TRBJ2-2; D uncertain. The CDR3 spans 13 residues. The V and J ends lost 2 bases and 5 bases respectively, with 6 bases between them. Germline V lookup: CDR1 LGHDT, CDR2 YNNKEL (reference sequence). CDR3 sequence (DNA): TGTGCCAGCAGCCAAACAAGAACCGGGGAGCTGTTTTTT. Residues: CASSQTRTGELFF.

This clone was observed a single time. The chain links TRBV12-3 or TRBV12-4 to TRBJ2-5; a possible D gene is TRBD1 (5 bases). Trimming stripped 3 bases from V and 3 bases from J, with 8 bases between. The CDR3 is 13 residues long. CDR3 DNA: TGTGCCAGCAGTTTGTGGGGCGAAGAGACCCAGTACTTC. Encoded protein: CASSLWGEETQYF.

The J gene is TRBJ1-4, the V gene TRBV5-1; possible D gene TRBD1, 5 bases. Trimming cost V 1 base and J 8 bases, with 12 bases left between them. The CDR3 sequence is 14 residues long. The germline V gene encodes CDR1 SGHRS and CDR2 YFSETQ. The CDR3 region is CASSLYGGEEKLFF. The CDR3 DNA follows: TGCGCCAGCAGCTTGTACGGGGGTGAGGAAAAACTGTTTTTT.

The V call is TRBV27, the J call TRBJ1-1; 10 positions agree with TRBD1. The V segment lost 7 bases and the J segment 5 bases; nucleotides outside the gene matches: 7. The length of the CDR3 is 14 residues. The germline V gene encodes CDR1 MNHEY and CDR2 SMNVEV (reference sequence). The CDR3 DNA reads as TGTGCCAGCAAAAAAGGACAGGGGGGAACTGAAGCTTTCTTT. Amino acid sequence: CASKKGQGGTEAFF.

The rearrangement joins TRBV19 to TRBJ2-2, with D uncertain. Trimming removed 3 bases at V and 6 bases at J, with 11 bases between. Germline V gene lookup returns CDR1 LNHDA and CDR2 SQIVND (reference sequence). This CDR3 comprises 14 residues. CDR3: CASSISLRAGELFF. CDR3 nucleotides: TGTGCCAGTAGTATCTCTCTCCGAGCCGGGGAGCTGTTTTTT.

V usage is TRBV13 and J usage is TRBJ2-1; the match to TRBD2 covers 7 bases. The CDR3 is 14 amino acids. J was trimmed by 5 bases and V by 6 bases; bases with no gene match: 7. Germline V gene data show CDR1 as PRHDT and CDR2 as FYEKMQ (reference sequence). CDR3 sequence reads: CASRVLGRDNEQFF. CDR3 DNA: TGTGCCAGCAGAGTTCTAGGGAGGGACAATGAGCAGTTCTTC.

V usage is TRBV11-2 and J usage is TRBJ1-2; TRBD1 matches at 7 bases. This CDR3 has 15 residues. V lost 1 base to trimming and J lost 4 bases; unmatched junction nucleotides: 6. The germline gives CDR1 SGHAT, CDR2 FQNNGV. The CDR3 nucleotides read TGTGCCAGCAGCTTAGCAGGGGGAGGCGGCTATGGCTACACCTTC. This codes for CASSLAGGGGYGYTF.

The chain employs TRBV7-2 and TRBJ1-1, with D possibly being TRBD1 (5 bases). CDR3 length: 14 residues. The germline V and J ends were trimmed by 4 bases and 10 bases, with 19 bases remaining between them. Germline assignment: CDR1 SGHTA and CDR2 FQGNSA. The CDR3 sequence is CASSSGAFKVGAFF. The CDR3 coding sequence is TGTGCCAGCAGCTCTGGGGCGTTCAAGGTGGGAGCTTTCTTT. Filled out from reference TRBV7-2 and TRBJ1-1, the complete variable domain reads GAGVSQSPSNKVTEKGKDVELRCDPISGHTALYWYRQSLGQGLEFLIYFQGNSAPDKSGLPSDRFSAERTGGSVSTLTIQRTQQEDSAVYLCASSSGAFKVGAFFGQGTRLTVV.

The rearrangement links TRBV18 to TRBJ1-4; TRBD1 agrees at 11 bases. CDR3 length: 14 amino acids. Losses at the gene ends were 6 bases for V and 13 bases for J; bases not matched to a gene: 10. Germline assignment: CDR1 KGHSH and CDR2 LQKENI. Here the CDR3 reads CASSQDRGRLGLFF. The DNA for the CDR3 is TGTGCCAGCTCTCAGGACAGGGGGCGACTTGGACTGTTTTTT.

The V gene is TRBV12-3 or TRBV12-4, the J gene TRBJ2-7; D is uncertain. Trimming took off 5 bases at V and 4 bases at J, with 6 bases between the two ends. CDR3 length: 11 amino acids. Here the CDR3 reads CASSPRYEQYF. The CDR3 DNA reads TGTGCCAGCAGTCCGCGGTACGAGCAGTACTTC.